This T cell receptor beta chain was captured by sequencing in a study of circulating and synovial CD4+ cells in juvenile arthritis. V was shortened by 2 bases and J by 6 bases, with 26 bases between the two germline ends. The CDR3 sequence is 18 residues long. Germline V gene data show CDR1 as MNHEY and CDR2 as SMNVEV (reference sequence). In regard to this clone: Its antigen is as yet unknown.

Study findings and constraints: Measured synovium overlap likely understates the true shared repertoire. These blood cells shared more CDR3 sequences with synovium than bulk blood.

Only in-frame clones appear in the TCRdb table, and some are missing; sequencing was by immunoSEQ multiplex PCR. The data contain over 30,000 clones, nearly 95% of them seen just once; the ten biggest clones take up less than 0.2%. The sample was CD4+ T cells from blood. The V gene is TRBV27, the J gene TRBJ2-7; D is perhaps TRBD2 (6 bases). This TCR came from a human donor with juvenile idiopathic arthritis. The CDR3 DNA reads TGTGCCAGCAGTTTAAAACCACCTATACCCCCCTTCGGGGGCGAGCAGTACTTC. It translates to CASSLKPPIPPFGGEQYF.